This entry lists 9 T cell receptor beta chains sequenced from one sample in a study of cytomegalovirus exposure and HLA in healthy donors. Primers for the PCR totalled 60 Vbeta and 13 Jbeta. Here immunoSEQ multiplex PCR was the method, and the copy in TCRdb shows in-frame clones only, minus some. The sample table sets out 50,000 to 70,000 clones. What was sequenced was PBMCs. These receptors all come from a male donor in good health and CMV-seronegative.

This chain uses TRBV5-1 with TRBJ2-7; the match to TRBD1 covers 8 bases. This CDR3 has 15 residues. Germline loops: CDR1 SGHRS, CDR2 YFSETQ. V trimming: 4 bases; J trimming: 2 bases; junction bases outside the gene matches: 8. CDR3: CASSPDRASAYEQYF. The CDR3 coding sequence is TGCGCCAGCAGCCCGGACAGGGCCAGCGCCTACGAGCAGTACTTC.

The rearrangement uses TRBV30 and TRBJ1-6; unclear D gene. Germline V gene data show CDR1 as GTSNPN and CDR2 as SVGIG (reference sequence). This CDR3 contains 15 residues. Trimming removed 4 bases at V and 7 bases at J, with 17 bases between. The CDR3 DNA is TGTGCCTGGAAATTCAGCTCAGGCCCAAATTCACCCCTCCACTTT. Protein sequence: CAWKFSSGPNSPLHF. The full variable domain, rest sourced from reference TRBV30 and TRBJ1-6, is SQTIHQWPATLVQPVGSPLSLECTVEGTSNPNLYWYRQAAGRGLQLLFYSVGIGQISSEVPQNLSASRPQDRQFILSSKKLLLSDSGFYLCAWKFSSGPNSPLHFGNGTRLTVT.

The DNA for the CDR3 is TGTGCCAGCAGTAATACAGGGGCCCCGGTAAGTGAGCAGTTCTTC. Translation: CASSNTGAPVSEQFF. The chain carries TRBV6-5 and TRBJ2-1; 7 nucleotides align to TRBD1. Germline V lookup: CDR1 MNHEY, CDR2 SVGAGI. Unmatched junction bases numbered 13, after V lost 5 bases and J lost 9 bases. The length of the CDR3 is 15 residues.

The CDR3 reads CASSQGLAEETQYF. The CDR3 nucleotides are TGCGCCAGCAGCCAGGGACTAGCGGAAGAGACCCAGTACTTC. The gene calls are TRBV5-1 and TRBJ2-5, with 11 bases fitting TRBD2. The CDR3 is made up of 14 amino acids. Germline CDR1 reads SGHRS; CDR2 reads YFSETQ. The J segment lost 3 bases and the V segment lost 4 bases, leaving 2 bases of the junction unmatched.

The CDR3 protein is CASSIRLAGADEQYF. Written as DNA, the CDR3 is TGCGCCAGCAGCATTAGACTAGCGGGAGCGGATGAGCAGTACTTC. This sequence joins TRBV4-3 and TRBJ2-7, with 12 nucleotides matching TRBD2. The CDR3 runs to 15 residues. In germline, CDR1 is LGHNA, CDR2 YSLEER. V lost 5 bases to trimming and J lost 7 bases; unmatched junction nucleotides: 9.

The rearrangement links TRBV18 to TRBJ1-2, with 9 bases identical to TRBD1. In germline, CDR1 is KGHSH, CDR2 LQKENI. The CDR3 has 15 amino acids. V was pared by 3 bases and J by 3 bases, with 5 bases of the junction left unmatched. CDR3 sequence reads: CASSPSTGGDYGYTF. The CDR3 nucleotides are TGTGCCAGCTCACCCTCCACAGGGGGCGACTATGGCTACACCTTC.

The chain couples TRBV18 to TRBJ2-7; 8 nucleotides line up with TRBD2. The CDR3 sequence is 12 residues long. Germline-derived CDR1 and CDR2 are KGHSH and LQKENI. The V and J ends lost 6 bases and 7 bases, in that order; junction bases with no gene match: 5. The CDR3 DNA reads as TGTGCCAGCTCCTCTCGGGGGGGGGAGCAGTACTTC. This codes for CASSSRGGEQYF.

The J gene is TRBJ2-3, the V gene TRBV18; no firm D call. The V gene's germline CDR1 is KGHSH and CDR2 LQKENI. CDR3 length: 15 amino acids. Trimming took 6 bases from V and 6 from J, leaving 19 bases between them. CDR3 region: CASSQPGSSVDTQYF. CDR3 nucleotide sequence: TGTGCCAGCTCGCAACCGGGTTCGTCGGTGGATACGCAGTATTTT.

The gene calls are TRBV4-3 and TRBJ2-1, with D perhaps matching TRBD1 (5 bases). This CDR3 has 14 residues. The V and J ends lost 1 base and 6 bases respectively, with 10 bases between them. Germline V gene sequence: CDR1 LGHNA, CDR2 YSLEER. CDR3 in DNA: TGCGCCAGCAGCCAAGGTCACAGGAGCAATGAGCAGTTCTTC. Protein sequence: CASSQGHRSNEQFF.